This passage covers 8 T cell receptor beta chains from one sample sequenced in a study of T cell changes during pregnancy in multiple sclerosis. Measured with immunoSEQ multiplex PCR; TCRdb has only the in-frame clones, and not every one. The sample includes about 50,000 clones, 85% to 95% of them seen just once. Sequencing used CD8+ T cells from peripheral blood mononuclear cells, obtained in the first trimester of pregnancy. These receptors all stem from a female donor with multiple sclerosis, enrolled in a pregnancy study.

CDR3 protein: CASSVTRGPVADTQYF. As DNA, the CDR3 is TGTGCCAGCAGTGTTACCAGGGGGCCGGTTGCCGATACGCAGTATTTT. The chain uses TRBV6-4 and TRBJ2-3; the match to TRBD1 covers 8 bases. CDR1 is MRHNA, CDR2 SNTAGT, per germline. The CDR3 contains 16 residues. The V segment lost 4 bases and the J segment 6 bases; nucleotides outside the gene matches: 12.

The CDR3 nucleotides are TGTGCCAGCAGTCGCGGGACAGGGGCGAATGAAGCTTTCTTT. Translated, it gives CASSRGTGANEAFF. The J gene is TRBJ1-1, the V gene TRBV27; TRBD1 matches at 10 bases. Germline lookup yields CDR1 MNHEY and CDR2 SMNVEV (reference sequence). Losses at the gene ends were 5 bases for V and 7 bases for J; bases not matched to a gene: 7. CDR3 length equals 14 residues.

The V call is TRBV5-5, the J call TRBJ2-2; D is uncertain. CDR1 SGHKS and CDR2 YYEKEE come from the germline V gene (reference sequence). The CDR3 sequence is 15 residues long. V lost 1 base, J lost 1 base, and 8 bases lay in between. DNA of the CDR3: TGTGCCAGCAGCTTGACGGGTCAGAACACCGGGGAGCTGTTTTTT. Translating it yields CASSLTGQNTGELFF.

Concerning this clone itself: Germline and junction disagree at one end, which may indicate a read error. V and J are TRBV2 and TRBJ1-1; TRBD1 matches 12 bases. Germline loops: CDR1 SNHLY, CDR2 FYNNEI. The CDR3 is 17 amino acids. The CDR3 nucleotides read TGTGCCAGCAGCGAAGCCGGGACAGGGGGCTATCACACTGAAGCTTTCTTT. This codes for CASSEAGTGGYHTEAFF.

The chain has TRBV7-8 and TRBJ2-7; weak D call: TRBD1 (5 bases). V was pared by 2 bases and J by 2 bases, with 7 bases between. The CDR3 runs to 13 residues. Germline V gives CDR1 SGHVS, CDR2 FQNEAQ. The CDR3 reads CASSLMTAYEQYF. The CDR3 DNA sequence: TGTGCCAGCAGCTTAATGACAGCCTACGAGCAGTACTTC. Combining the CDR3 with reference TRBV7-8 and TRBJ2-7 gives the whole variable domain GAGVSQSPRYKVAKRGQDVALRCDPISGHVSLFWYQQALGQGPEFLTYFQNEAQLDKSGLPSDRFFAERPEGSVSTLKIQRTQQEDSAVYLCASSLMTAYEQYFGPGTRLTVT.

The chain employs TRBV30 and TRBJ1-2; unclear D gene. The length of the CDR3 is 13 residues. Trimming removed 2 bases at V and 5 bases at J, with 12 bases between. Germline V lookup: CDR1 GTSNPN, CDR2 SVGIG (reference sequence). CDR3 region: CAWSIRPQYGYTF. The DNA for the CDR3 is TGTGCCTGGAGTATCAGGCCTCAGTATGGCTACACCTTC.

The gene calls are TRBV30 and TRBJ2-1; 12 nucleotides agree with TRBD2. The V gene end was trimmed by 3 bases and the J gene end by 7 bases; junction bases not matched to a gene: 4. CDR1 and CDR2 from the germline V gene are GTSNPN and SVGIG (reference sequence). This CDR3 has 14 amino acids. In DNA, the CDR3 is TGTGCCTGGAGCGGAACTAGCGGGAGGAATGAGCAGTTCTTC. Protein sequence: CAWSGTSGRNEQFF. The complete variable domain, with remaining parts taken from reference TRBV30 and TRBJ2-1, reads SQTIHQWPATLVQPVGSPLSLECTVEGTSNPNLYWYRQAAGRGLQLLFYSVGIGQISSEVPQNLSASRPQDRQFILSSKKLLLSDSGFYLCAWSGTSGRNEQFFGPGTRLTVL.

The chain uses TRBV12-5 and TRBJ2-3; 7 bases match TRBD2. Germline V gene sequence: CDR1 LGHNT, CDR2 FRNRAP. Trimming removed 5 bases from V and 4 bases from J; junction bases left unmatched: 9. This CDR3 region has 15 residues. The CDR3 reads CASGPGTISSDTQYF. The CDR3 nucleotides read TGTGCTAGTGGTCCCGGGACTATCTCGTCAGATACGCAGTATTTT.